Following are 30 T cell receptor beta chains from one sample sequenced in a study of identical twins. TCRdb processed the 5' RACE reads anew with MiXCR; each CDR3 protein has one entry. The sample shows 350,000 or so distinct CDR3 sequences, about 10% of them seen only once. The sequenced sample consisted of naive T cells sorted from blood. These receptors originate from a woman in her forties or fifties in good health.

In this sample, this clonotype turned up many times. The chain carries TRBV10-3 and TRBJ2-5, with 14 bases fitting TRBD2. The length of the CDR3 is 17 residues. V lost 4 bases, J lost 3 bases, and 7 bases stayed unmatched. CDR1 is ENHRY, CDR2 SYGVKD, per germline. The chain's CDR3 is CAISAAPGLAGEETQYF. CDR3 sequence (DNA): TGTGCCATCAGTGCGGCACCGGGACTAGCGGGGGAAGAGACCCAGTACTTC.

This sequence joins TRBV5-1 and TRBJ2-1; a possible D gene is TRBD1 (6 bases). Trimming left V 4 bases short and J 6 bases short, with 14 bases between. This CDR3 comprises 14 residues. Per germline, CDR1 SGHRS and CDR2 YFSETQ. Here the CDR3 DNA reads TGCGCCAGCAGCCCCGGGACACCGGTCAATGAGCAGTTCTTC. Its protein is CASSPGTPVNEQFF. The complete variable domain, with remaining parts taken from reference TRBV5-1 and TRBJ2-1, reads KAGVTQTPRYLIKTRGQQVTLSCSPISGHRSVSWYQQTPGQGLQFLFEYFSETQRNKGNFPGRFSGRQFSNSRSEMNVSTLELGDSALYLCASSPGTPVNEQFFGPGTRLTVL.

This clonotype was recorded at least ten times. The V gene is TRBV20-1, the J gene TRBJ1-4; unclear D gene. The length of the CDR3 is 14 residues. V was trimmed by 3 bases and J by 0 bases, leaving 8 bases between them. Germline assignment: CDR1 DFQATT and CDR2 SNEGSKA (reference sequence). The CDR3: CSASVLATNEKLFF. CDR3 nucleotides: TGCAGTGCTAGTGTTTTGGCAACTAATGAAAAACTGTTTTTT.

In this sample, this clonotype turned up many times. The chain carries TRBV12-3 or TRBV12-4 and TRBJ2-2; a possible D gene is TRBD1 (6 bases). Trimming removed 4 bases at V and 1 base at J, with 10 bases between. The CDR3 sequence is 15 residues long. The CDR3 nucleotides read TGTGCCAGCAGTTCCCGCAGGGGGAACACCGGGGAGCTGTTTTTT. Protein: CASSSRRGNTGELFF.

The rearrangement joins TRBV4-2 to TRBJ2-3; 9 bases are shared with TRBD2. Trimming at V came to 4 bases and at J to 4 bases, leaving 6 bases not matched to a gene. The CDR3 length is 15 residues. Per germline, CDR1 LGHNA and CDR2 YNFKEQ. Here the CDR3 reads CASSRPAGGADTQYF. The CDR3 bases are TGTGCCAGCAGCCGACCCGCGGGAGGGGCAGATACGCAGTATTTT.

There are many counts of this clonotype. The rearrangement links TRBV11-1 to TRBJ2-3, with 11 bases that match TRBD2. Trimming cost V 1 base and J 13 bases; bases outside gene matches: 16. The CDR3 is 17 residues long. CDR1 and CDR2 (germline): SGHAT, FQDESV (reference sequence). The CDR3 reads CASSLGATSGRGDAEYF. Written as DNA, the CDR3 is TGTGCCAGCAGCTTAGGGGCTACTAGCGGGAGAGGTGATGCGGAGTATTTT. Based on the CDR3 plus reference TRBV11-1 and TRBJ2-3, the full variable domain is EAEVAQSPRYKITEKSQAVAFWCDPISGHATLYWYRQILGQGPELLVQFQDESVVDDSQLPKDRFSAERLKGVDSTLKIQPAELGDSAMYLCASSLGATSGRGDAEYFGPGTRLTVL.

This clonotype came up a few times. The rearrangement joins TRBV30 to TRBJ1-1, with D unresolved. This CDR3 contains 13 residues. V dropped 0 bases and J dropped 3 bases, with 8 bases sitting between them. Germline V gene data show CDR1 as GTSNPN and CDR2 as SVGIG (reference sequence). The CDR3 reads CAWSVRYDTEAFF. CDR3 nucleotide sequence: TGTGCCTGGAGTGTGAGGTATGACACTGAAGCTTTCTTT. Based on the CDR3 plus reference TRBV30 and TRBJ1-1, the full variable domain is SQTIHQWPATLVQPVGSPLSLECTVEGTSNPNLYWYRQAAGRGLQLLFYSVGIGQISSEVPQNLSASRPQDRQFILSSKKLLLSDSGFYLCAWSVRYDTEAFFGQGTRLTVV.

This clonotype has a count of ten or more. This chain connects TRBV27 to TRBJ2-1; D possibly corresponds to TRBD2 (5 bases). Germline CDR1 and CDR2: MNHEY and SMNVEV (reference sequence). The length of the CDR3 is 14 residues. V lost 2 bases to trimming and J lost 6 bases, with 11 bases between them. CDR3 in amino acids: CASSLGLASNEQFF. In DNA form, the CDR3 reads TGTGCCAGCAGTTTAGGGCTAGCTAGCAATGAGCAGTTCTTC.

Only a few counts were recorded for this clonotype. J is TRBJ2-1 and V is TRBV20-1; TRBD2 agrees at 7 bases. V gave up 0 bases and J gave up 13 bases; unmatched junction bases: 6. The CDR3 covers 12 residues. From germline, CDR1 is DFQATT and CDR2 SNEGSKA (reference sequence). The CDR3 bases are TGCAGTGCTAGAGAAACGGGAGGATCCCAGTTCTTC. Translating it yields CSARETGGSQFF.

This rearrangement joins TRBV6-6 to TRBJ2-7; 8 nucleotides line up with TRBD1. V trimming: 6 bases; J trimming: 4 bases; junction bases outside the gene matches: 2. This CDR3 is built from 12 residues. CDR1 is MNHNY and CDR2 is SVGAGI in the germline V gene (reference sequence). The CDR3 spells CASRRTGYEQYF. Here the CDR3 DNA reads TGTGCCAGCAGGCGGACAGGGTACGAGCAGTACTTC.

The chain employs TRBV7-2 and TRBJ2-1; a possible D gene is TRBD2 (5 bases). The CDR3 is 18 amino acids. V was clipped by 4 bases and J by 0 bases, with 19 bases between them. Germline assignment: CDR1 SGHTA and CDR2 FQGNSA. The CDR3 DNA sequence: TGTGCCAGCAGCTCCCCAAGTCGAGGGCGGCTCTCCTACAATGAGCAGTTCTTC. It is translated as CASSSPSRGRLSYNEQFF.

A few counts support this clonotype. The rearrangement uses TRBV21-1 and TRBJ2-7. TRBV21-1 is marked as a pseudogene. This CDR3 spans 15 amino acids. DNA for the CDR3: TGTGCCAGCCCCATAGGAACCAGGGCTCCCTACGAGCAGTACTTC. As protein: CASPIGTRAPYEQYF.

The gene calls are TRBV11-2 and TRBJ2-7; no reliable D call. Trimming removed 3 bases at V and 1 base at J, with 7 bases between. Germline-derived CDR1 and CDR2 are SGHAT and FQNNGV. The CDR3 runs 13 residues. CDR3 DNA sequence: TGTGCCAGCAGCTTTGGGCGTTCCTACGAGCAGTACGTC. Amino acids: CASSFGRSYEQYV.

There are a few counts of this clonotype. This chain links TRBV18 with TRBJ1-1; 7 nucleotides agree with TRBD1. The CDR3 contains 16 residues. CDR1 and CDR2 (germline): KGHSH, LQKENI. V trimming: 3 bases; J trimming: 1 base; junction bases outside the gene matches: 8. The CDR3 coding sequence is TGTGCCAGCTCACCTGCGACAGGGATCAAGAACACTGAAGCTTTCTTT. This sequence encodes CASSPATGIKNTEAFF.

The chain has TRBV20-1 and TRBJ2-3; 8 nucleotides agree with TRBD2. Looked up from germline, CDR1 is DFQATT and CDR2 is SNEGSKA (reference sequence). This CDR3 spans 15 amino acids. V trimming: 2 bases; J trimming: 2 bases; junction bases outside the gene matches: 6. The CDR3 sequence: CSARLAGSDTDTQYF. In DNA, the CDR3 is TGCAGTGCTAGATTAGCGGGGAGTGACACAGATACGCAGTATTTT.

The sample holds a few counts of this clonotype. The rearrangement uses TRBV19 and TRBJ2-2; TRBD2 might be the D (6 bases). Deletions cut 4 bases from V and 7 bases from J, with 10 bases between. CDR3 length equals 13 residues. Per germline, CDR1 LNHDA and CDR2 SQIVND (reference sequence). The CDR3 region has the DNA TGTGCCAGTAGTACAGGAGGGAACGGGGAGCTGTTTTTT. The encoded protein is CASSTGGNGELFF.

This clonotype was seen a few times. The chain has TRBV29-1 and TRBJ2-3; 9 nucleotides line up with TRBD2. Trimming cost V 8 bases and J 0 bases; bases outside gene matches: 6. The CDR3 contains 14 residues. The germline V gene encodes CDR1 SQVTM and CDR2 ANQGSEA. CDR3 coding DNA: TGCAGCCATAAGACTAGCGGTAGCACAGATACGCAGTATTTT. The encoded protein is CSHKTSGSTDTQYF.

This clonotype was counted ten times or more. The genes are TRBV5-1 and TRBJ2-2, with D possibly being TRBD1 (5 bases). This CDR3 spans 13 amino acids. CDR1 and CDR2 from the germline V gene are SGHRS and YFSETQ. Trimming took 5 bases from V and 4 from J, leaving 9 bases between them. CDR3 DNA sequence: TGCGCCAGCAGTATGACAGTCACCGGGGAGCTGTTTTTT. Translated, it gives CASSMTVTGELFF.

This chain links TRBV12-3 or TRBV12-4 with TRBJ2-1; 12 bases line up with TRBD2. V gave up 6 bases and J gave up 8 bases; unmatched junction bases: 8. CDR3 size: 15 residues. The CDR3 loop is CASRTGLAGKDEQFF. CDR3 nucleotides: TGTGCCAGCAGGACTGGACTAGCGGGAAAGGATGAGCAGTTCTTC.

The sample holds a few counts of this clonotype. The chain joins TRBV9 to TRBJ2-1; weak D call: TRBD2 (6 bases). V dropped 2 bases and J dropped 5 bases, with 20 bases sitting between them. Looked up from germline, CDR1 is SGDLS and CDR2 is YYNGEE. The CDR3 contains 17 residues. The CDR3 sequence is CASSVIARDSPNNEQFF. DNA of the CDR3: TGTGCCAGCAGCGTCATCGCTCGGGACTCACCTAACAATGAGCAGTTCTTC.

The chain has TRBV11-2 and TRBJ2-3; the D is unclear. Trimming removed 5 bases at V and 2 bases at J, with 8 bases between. From germline, CDR1 is SGHAT and CDR2 FQNNGV. This CDR3 is 13 amino acids long. CDR3: CASSLINTDTQYF. CDR3 DNA sequence: TGTGCCAGCAGCCTAATAAACACAGATACGCAGTATTTT.

This clonotype was picked up one time. The V and J genes are TRBV11-1 and TRBJ2-1; 7 bases map to TRBD2. The CDR3 is made up of 16 amino acids. With V trimmed by 5 bases and J by 0 bases, 7 bases remained unmatched. Germline V gene sequence: CDR1 SGHAT, CDR2 FQDESV (reference sequence). CDR3 coding DNA: TGTGCCAGCAGCGGGCAGCGGGGATACTCCTACAATGAGCAGTTCTTC. Translated: CASSGQRGYSYNEQFF.

This chain joins TRBV24-1 and TRBJ2-1; maybe TRBD2 (6 bases). This CDR3 has 14 amino acids. Germline V gene sequence: CDR1 KGHDR, CDR2 SFDVKD. V was cut by 4 bases and J by 3 bases, with 9 bases left in between. CDR3 coding DNA: TGTGCCACCAGTGACAACGGGGGCTACAATGAGCAGTTCTTC. This sequence encodes CATSDNGGYNEQFF.

This clonotype was seen ten or more times. As DNA, the CDR3 is TGTGCCAGCAGGACAAGACGACAGTCCATCTCTGGAAACACCATATATTTT. It is translated as CASRTRRQSISGNTIYF. This rearrangement joins TRBV28 to TRBJ1-3, with D perhaps TRBD1 (5 bases). Germline lookup yields CDR1 MDHEN and CDR2 SYDVKM. This CDR3 contains 17 residues. V lost 6 bases, J lost 0 bases, and 18 bases lay in between.

The chain recombines TRBV12-3 or TRBV12-4 with TRBJ2-3; 7 bases align to TRBD2. The CDR3 consists of 15 residues. After removal of 3 bases from V and 3 bases from J, the junction contained 6 bases not matched to a gene. CDR3 sequence: CASSFLVGGTDTQYF. As DNA, the CDR3 is TGTGCCAGCAGTTTCCTCGTGGGAGGGACAGATACGCAGTATTTT.

This clonotype was observed at least ten times. V usage is TRBV29-1 and J usage is TRBJ2-1; D may be TRBD1 (6 bases). The V end was cut by 5 bases, the J end by 4 bases, with 12 bases between. Per the germline V gene, CDR1 is SQVTM and CDR2 is ANQGSEA. The CDR3 is 13 amino acids. CDR3 nucleotides: TGCAGCGTTCCGTCGGACAGTTACAATGAGCAGTTCTTC. Translated, it gives CSVPSDSYNEQFF.

This chain uses TRBV12-3 or TRBV12-4 with TRBJ2-2; no definite D call. The ends were cut back, 5 bases at V and 6 bases at J, with 19 bases in the middle. The CDR3 consists of 16 residues. CDR3 sequence: CASSGVRILSAGELFF. The CDR3 DNA is TGTGCCAGCAGTGGGGTCCGTATTTTGTCTGCCGGGGAGCTGTTTTTT.

This clonotype was picked up a small number of times. The chain employs TRBV11-3 and TRBJ2-5; TRBD1 or TRBD2 may be the D gene (5 bases each). The germline CDR1 and CDR2 sequences are SGHNT and YENEEA. V lost 0 bases, J lost 3 bases, and 17 bases lay in between. This CDR3 has 17 amino acids. The CDR3 nucleotides read TGTGCCAGCAGCTTAGATCAAGTCGGGGCTCGGGAAGAGACCCAGTACTTC. It yields the protein CASSLDQVGAREETQYF.

Comments on this clonotype: A much larger clone lies one base from this, so it may be a read error. The gene calls are TRBV24-1 and TRBJ2-2; TRBD1 might be the D (7 bases). The CDR3 totals 14 residues. Germline-derived CDR1 and CDR2 are KGHDR and SFDVKD. The CDR3 sequence is CTTRGVQGTGELFF. The CDR3 DNA reads TGTACCACCAGGGGGGTACAGGGGACCGGGGAGCTGTTTTTT.

Ten or more counts support this clonotype. This chain joins TRBV20-1 and TRBJ2-5; 7 bases fit TRBD2. CDR1 DFQATT and CDR2 SNEGSKA come from the germline V gene (reference sequence). The CDR3 loop spans 14 amino acids. V was clipped by 0 bases and J by 5 bases; unmatched bases: 6. In DNA form, the CDR3 reads TGCAGTGCTAGAGACATAGCGGGCGGCGAGACCCAGTACTTC. Residues: CSARDIAGGETQYF.